Listed below are T cell receptor beta chains from one sample, sequenced in a study of blood T cell repertoires in COVID-19. Profiled with immunoSEQ multiplex PCR; TCRdb holds only in-frame clones, not every one. The top ten hold around 26% of the sample, which has 200,000 to 300,000 clones, approximately 88% seen once. Sample: peripheral blood. These receptors originate from a man aged 40-55 years with acute or convalescent COVID-19. Each CDR3 is given with its conserved first and last residue. Each record gives: J gene, D gene, V gene, clone size, CDR3 length, CDR3 DNA, CDR3 protein. The D gene is left open where the match is weak. Only some rows state a clone size, as once, few, many or a class for expanded clones.

J gene: TRBJ2-1
D gene: NA
V gene: TRBV23-1
clone size: few
CDR3 length: 17
CDR3 DNA: TGCGCCAGCAGTCCGTACTGGGGCGGGAAGGTCCGAGATGAGCAGTTCTTC
CDR3 protein: CASSPYWGGKVRDEQFF

J gene: TRBJ2-1
D gene: TRBD2
V gene: TRBV25-1
clone size: NA
CDR3 length: 15
CDR3 DNA: TGTGCCAGCAGTGTGGTGCTAGCGGGCTACAATGAGCAGTTCTTC
CDR3 protein: CASSVVLAGYNEQFF

J gene: TRBJ2-1
D gene: TRBD2
V gene: TRBV6-5
clone size: NA
CDR3 length: 13
CDR3 DNA: TGTGCCAGCGGGAGGGAGGCCTACAATGAGCAGTTCTTC
CDR3 protein: CASGREAYNEQFF

J gene: TRBJ1-6
D gene: TRBD1
V gene: TRBV9
clone size: NA
CDR3 length: 15
CDR3 DNA: TGTGCCAGCAGTCTTCGGACAGGGGATAATTCACCCCTCCACTTT
CDR3 protein: CASSLRTGDNSPLHF

J gene: TRBJ2-6
D gene: TRBD1
V gene: TRBV5-1
clone size: NA
CDR3 length: 20
CDR3 DNA: TGCGCCAGCAGCTACCGACAGGGCTCGACCTACTTCTCTGGGGCCAACGTCCTGACTTTC
CDR3 protein: CASSYRQGSTYFSGANVLTF

J gene: TRBJ2-5
D gene: TRBD2
V gene: TRBV5-4
clone size: NA
CDR3 length: 16
CDR3 DNA: TGTGCCAGCAGCTCTCAGCTAGCGGGAGTACAAGAGACCCAGTACTTC
CDR3 protein: CASSSQLAGVQETQYF

J gene: TRBJ1-3
D gene: NA
V gene: TRBV19
clone size: few
CDR3 length: 14
CDR3 DNA: TGTGCCAGTAACGATCGGGGATCAGGAAACACCATATATTTT
CDR3 protein: CASNDRGSGNTIYF

J gene: TRBJ1-5
D gene: NA
V gene: TRBV5-5
clone size: NA
CDR3 length: 13
CDR3 DNA: TGTGCCAGCAGCACCTCAGGGGATCAGCCCCAGCATTTT
CDR3 protein: CASSTSGDQPQHF

J gene: TRBJ2-1
D gene: TRBD2
V gene: TRBV7-2
clone size: NA
CDR3 length: 15
CDR3 DNA: TGTGCCAGCAGCTTAACGACTAGCCAGGTGAATGAGCAGTTCTTC
CDR3 protein: CASSLTTSQVNEQFF

J gene: TRBJ1-3
D gene: TRBD1
V gene: TRBV5-1
clone size: NA
CDR3 length: 15
CDR3 DNA: TGCGCCAGCAGCTCCGAAGACAGGGGAACGGGCACCATATATTTT
CDR3 protein: CASSSEDRGTGTIYF

J gene: TRBJ1-6
D gene: TRBD1
V gene: TRBV4-2
clone size: NA
CDR3 length: 17
CDR3 DNA: TGTGCCAGCAGCCAAGATACCGTCGGGACAGGGAATTCACCCCTCCACTTT
CDR3 protein: CASSQDTVGTGNSPLHF

J gene: TRBJ2-1
D gene: NA
V gene: TRBV30
clone size: NA
CDR3 length: 14
CDR3 DNA: TGTGCCTGGGACGAACAGGAGGGTTACAATGAGCAGTTCTTC
CDR3 protein: CAWDEQEGYNEQFF

J gene: TRBJ2-5
D gene: NA
V gene: TRBV28
clone size: NA
CDR3 length: 14
CDR3 DNA: TGTGCCAGCAGTGAGGACATGGCCACGGGGACCCAGTACTTC
CDR3 protein: CASSEDMATGTQYF

J gene: TRBJ2-7
D gene: TRBD1
V gene: TRBV5-4
clone size: NA
CDR3 length: 17
CDR3 DNA: TGTGCCAGCAGCTTGGAGAGTTGGGACAGGGGCTCCCACGAGCAGTACTTC
CDR3 protein: CASSLESWDRGSHEQYF

J gene: TRBJ1-1
D gene: TRBD1
V gene: TRBV5-6
clone size: NA
CDR3 length: 12
CDR3 DNA: TGTGCCAGCAGCTGGAGGACAGGCCAAGCTTTCTTT
CDR3 protein: CASSWRTGQAFF

J gene: TRBJ1-1
D gene: NA
V gene: TRBV4-3
clone size: once
CDR3 length: 14
CDR3 DNA: TGCGCCAGCAGCCAAGATCGGGCAGGGGATGAAGCTTTCTTT
CDR3 protein: CASSQDRAGDEAFF

J gene: TRBJ2-2
D gene: TRBD2
V gene: TRBV24-1
clone size: NA
CDR3 length: 18
CDR3 DNA: TGTGCCACCAGTGAGACGGGACTAGCGGGGCTCGGCACCGGGGAGCTGTTTTTT
CDR3 protein: CATSETGLAGLGTGELFF

J gene: TRBJ1-5
D gene: TRBD1
V gene: TRBV2
clone size: NA
CDR3 length: 17
CDR3 DNA: TGTGCCAGCAGTTTAAACATCGGGACAGGGATGGGGCAGCCCCAGCATTTT
CDR3 protein: CASSLNIGTGMGQPQHF

J gene: TRBJ2-2
D gene: TRBD1
V gene: TRBV6-6
clone size: few
CDR3 length: 15
CDR3 DNA: TGTGCCAGCAACCTACAGGGGGCCGACACCGGGGAGCTGTTTTTT
CDR3 protein: CASNLQGADTGELFF

J gene: TRBJ2-7
D gene: NA
V gene: TRBV2
clone size: once
CDR3 length: 12
CDR3 DNA: TGTGCCAGCAGTGACAGGCTTTACGAGCAGTACTTC
CDR3 protein: CASSDRLYEQYF

J gene: TRBJ1-2
D gene: TRBD1
V gene: TRBV6-5
clone size: NA
CDR3 length: 14
CDR3 DNA: TGTGCCAGCGGGGCTGGACAGGCAATCTATGGCTACACCTTC
CDR3 protein: CASGAGQAIYGYTF

J gene: TRBJ1-5
D gene: NA
V gene: TRBV10-3
clone size: NA
CDR3 length: 13
CDR3 DNA: TGTGCCATCAGTGAGTCTTTAGAGCAGCCCCAGCATTTT
CDR3 protein: CAISESLEQPQHF

J gene: TRBJ1-2
D gene: NA
V gene: TRBV2
clone size: NA
CDR3 length: 16
CDR3 DNA: TGTGCCAGCAGTGAATATCAGCGGGACCCCACCGGTGGCTACACCTTC
CDR3 protein: CASSEYQRDPTGGYTF

J gene: TRBJ2-3
D gene: NA
V gene: TRBV7-9
clone size: NA
CDR3 length: 17
CDR3 DNA: TGTGCCAGCAGCCGGCGTAATAGCCCGAGAGGTGCAGATACGCAGTATTTT
CDR3 protein: CASSRRNSPRGADTQYF

J gene: TRBJ1-2
D gene: TRBD1
V gene: TRBV5-1
clone size: once
CDR3 length: 13
CDR3 DNA: TGCGCCAGCAGCGTAACCGGGACAGGCGGCTACACCTTC
CDR3 protein: CASSVTGTGGYTF

J gene: TRBJ1-4
D gene: TRBD1
V gene: TRBV10-3
clone size: NA
CDR3 length: 13
CDR3 DNA: TGTGCCATCAGCGACAGGGTCGGTGAAAAACTGTTTTTT
CDR3 protein: CAISDRVGEKLFF

J gene: TRBJ1-2
D gene: NA
V gene: TRBV5-6
clone size: NA
CDR3 length: 15
CDR3 DNA: TGTGCCAGCAGCCCCGGCGGGTCGGGGAGCTATGGCTACACCTTC
CDR3 protein: CASSPGGSGSYGYTF

J gene: TRBJ2-7
D gene: TRBD2
V gene: TRBV5-1
clone size: NA
CDR3 length: 16
CDR3 DNA: TGCGCCAGCAGCTTGGGCGGGGGGACCACCGGCCACGAGCAGTACTTC
CDR3 protein: CASSLGGGTTGHEQYF

J gene: TRBJ2-6
D gene: NA
V gene: TRBV19
clone size: NA
CDR3 length: 14
CDR3 DNA: TGTGCCAGTAGTATGGGCCCTGGGGCCAACGTCCTGACTTTC
CDR3 protein: CASSMGPGANVLTF

J gene: TRBJ2-5
D gene: TRBD2
V gene: TRBV10-3
clone size: NA
CDR3 length: 14
CDR3 DNA: TGTGCCATCAGTGGGACTAGCGGGGAAGAGACCCAGTACTTC
CDR3 protein: CAISGTSGEETQYF

J gene: TRBJ2-1
D gene: TRBD2
V gene: TRBV7-2
clone size: NA
CDR3 length: 14
CDR3 DNA: TGTGCCAGCAGCTTAGCACTAGCGAGCAATGAGCAGTTCTTC
CDR3 protein: CASSLALASNEQFF

J gene: TRBJ2-3
D gene: NA
V gene: TRBV19
clone size: few
CDR3 length: 16
CDR3 DNA: TGTGCCAGTAGTAGCCGTTGGCGGGGTCAAAGAGATACGCAGTATTTT
CDR3 protein: CASSSRWRGQRDTQYF

J gene: TRBJ2-7
D gene: TRBD1
V gene: TRBV6-5
clone size: NA
CDR3 length: 12
CDR3 DNA: TGTGCCAGCATCAACAGGGGGCACGAGCAGTACTTC
CDR3 protein: CASINRGHEQYF

J gene: TRBJ2-5
D gene: NA
V gene: TRBV10-2
clone size: NA
CDR3 length: 13
CDR3 DNA: TGCGCCAGCAGAAAGAGCGGACAAGAGACCCAGTACTTC
CDR3 protein: CASRKSGQETQYF

J gene: TRBJ2-1
D gene: NA
V gene: TRBV9
clone size: NA
CDR3 length: 15
CDR3 DNA: TGTGCCAGCAGCGTAGTCGCGGGAAGATTCGGTGAGCAGTTCTTC
CDR3 protein: CASSVVAGRFGEQFF

J gene: TRBJ2-1
D gene: NA
V gene: TRBV7-6
clone size: NA
CDR3 length: 13
CDR3 DNA: TGTGCCAGCAGCTTAGCCGTTACTAGTGGGCAGTTCTTC
CDR3 protein: CASSLAVTSGQFF

J gene: TRBJ1-1
D gene: NA
V gene: TRBV5-4
clone size: NA
CDR3 length: 12
CDR3 DNA: TGTGCCAGCAGCTTGAGGGGGACTGAAGCTTTCTTT
CDR3 protein: CASSLRGTEAFF

J gene: TRBJ1-5
D gene: NA
V gene: TRBV21-1
clone size: NA
CDR3 length: 16
CDR3 DNA: TGTGCCAGCAGCCCACCGGACAGGGCGTCAAATCAGCCCCAGCATTTT
CDR3 protein: CASSPPDRASNQPQHF

J gene: TRBJ1-2
D gene: NA
V gene: TRBV24-1
clone size: NA
CDR3 length: 18
CDR3 DNA: TGTGCCACCAGTGATTACGCCCCCAGGGCCCCGTTTAACTATGGCTACACCTTC
CDR3 protein: CATSDYAPRAPFNYGYTF

J gene: TRBJ2-7
D gene: NA
V gene: TRBV5-1
clone size: NA
CDR3 length: 13
CDR3 DNA: TGCGCCAGCAGCTCCCAGGGTGTGGACGAGCAGTACTTC
CDR3 protein: CASSSQGVDEQYF

J gene: TRBJ2-7
D gene: NA
V gene: TRBV5-1
clone size: NA
CDR3 length: 14
CDR3 DNA: TGCGCCAGCAGCTTGGATGACAACTCCTACGAGCAGTACTTC
CDR3 protein: CASSLDDNSYEQYF

J gene: TRBJ2-3
D gene: TRBD2
V gene: TRBV30
clone size: NA
CDR3 length: 16
CDR3 DNA: TGTGCCTGGAGCCGGGGACTAGCGGGTGACACAGATACGCAGTATTTT
CDR3 protein: CAWSRGLAGDTDTQYF

J gene: TRBJ2-2
D gene: TRBD2
V gene: TRBV19
clone size: NA
CDR3 length: 18
CDR3 DNA: TGTGCCAGTAGTATTATATGGGCGGGAGGGCCGGACACCGGGGAGCTGTTTTTT
CDR3 protein: CASSIIWAGGPDTGELFF

J gene: TRBJ1-5
D gene: NA
V gene: TRBV18
clone size: NA
CDR3 length: 16
CDR3 DNA: TGTGCCAGCTCACCAGCGCACGGGTTCGGCAATCAGCCCCAGCATTTT
CDR3 protein: CASSPAHGFGNQPQHF

J gene: TRBJ1-2
D gene: NA
V gene: TRBV6-5
clone size: NA
CDR3 length: 12
CDR3 DNA: TGTGCCAGCAGGGGGGGGAACTATGGCTACACCTTC
CDR3 protein: CASRGGNYGYTF

J gene: TRBJ2-7
D gene: NA
V gene: TRBV4-3
clone size: NA
CDR3 length: 15
CDR3 DNA: TGCGCCAGCAGCCAAGTTTCGGGACAAAGATACGAGCAGTACTTC
CDR3 protein: CASSQVSGQRYEQYF

J gene: TRBJ2-5
D gene: NA
V gene: TRBV6-1
clone size: NA
CDR3 length: 17
CDR3 DNA: TGTGCCAGCAGGGAAAGACCGGGACTCATGTACCAAGAGACCCAGTACTTC
CDR3 protein: CASRERPGLMYQETQYF

J gene: TRBJ1-2
D gene: TRBD1
V gene: TRBV7-2
clone size: NA
CDR3 length: 15
CDR3 DNA: TGTGCCAGCAGCCCTGGGACAGGGACTTTCGGTGGCTACACCTTC
CDR3 protein: CASSPGTGTFGGYTF

J gene: TRBJ1-5
D gene: TRBD1
V gene: TRBV5-1
clone size: few
CDR3 length: 15
CDR3 DNA: TGCGCCAGCAGCTTGACAGGGGGCCCGATTGAGCCCCAGCATTTT
CDR3 protein: CASSLTGGPIEPQHF

J gene: TRBJ2-7
D gene: NA
V gene: TRBV29-1
clone size: NA
CDR3 length: 10
CDR3 DNA: TGCAGCGCTGACACCTACGAGCAGTACTTC
CDR3 protein: CSADTYEQYF

J gene: TRBJ2-5
D gene: TRBD1
V gene: TRBV6-5
clone size: NA
CDR3 length: 13
CDR3 DNA: TGTGCCAGCAGTTGGGACAGCCAAGAGACCCAGTACTTC
CDR3 protein: CASSWDSQETQYF

J gene: TRBJ2-3
D gene: TRBD2
V gene: TRBV24-1
clone size: NA
CDR3 length: 17
CDR3 DNA: TGTGCCACCAGTGCGAGGGGACTAGCGGGCAGCACAGATACGCAGTATTTT
CDR3 protein: CATSARGLAGSTDTQYF